This T cell receptor (beta chain) is drawn from a study of blood T cells in healthy people across ages. No fewer than 6 micrograms of total RNA were isolated from every sample. The V and J ends lost 0 bases and 2 bases, in that order; junction bases with no gene match: 8. CDR3 length: 18 amino acids. Germline V CDR1 and CDR2: DFQATT, SNEGSKA (reference sequence). Together with a sample-barcoded 5' primer, a J-beta primer mix was included in a second PCR lasting about 6 to 11 cycles. TCRdb re-called the 5' RACE reads with MiXCR, one entry per CDR3 protein. The data contain some 760,000 distinct CDR3 sequences, approximately 25% of them seen just once; the ten biggest clones take up 9.4%. The sample was also reused in another study, on T cells of mothers and their children. In that study: Related mother-child pairs shared slightly more overlap than unrelated pairs, but the difference was non-significant. The authors found no persistent microchimeric T cell clones.

The sequencing input was blood. The receptor was derived from a boy between 10 and 17 years old in good health. The V and J genes are TRBV20-1 and TRBJ2-3; 13 positions agree with TRBD2. The CDR3 reads CSARDGLAGDLTTDTQYF. For the CDR3, the DNA is TGCAGTGCTAGAGATGGACTAGCGGGAGATCTGACCACAGATACGCAGTATTTT.